This TCR beta chain was recovered during a study of blood T cells in healthy people across ages. The study, taken as a whole, reports: Underestimates were what the diversity estimates from one million T cells were considered to be.

PCR was performed a second time for about 6 to 12 cycles using a sample-barcoded 5' primer and a J-beta primer mix. TCRdb reprocessed the 5' RACE reads via MiXCR and lists one record per CDR3 protein. The sample carries about 1.4 million distinct CDR3 sequences, 55% to 75% recorded once. Every participating donor contributed about 10 milliliters of peripheral blood through a draw. The CDR3 spans 15 residues. Trimming pared 2 bases from V and 6 bases from J, leaving 14 bases between. Germline CDR1 reads MNHEY; CDR2 reads SVGAGI. The sample holds a few counts of this clonotype. What it binds is unknown. Sequencing input: blood. The clonotype comes from a man aged 18 to 30 in good health. The chain joins TRBV6-5 to TRBJ2-1, with a weak D call TRBD1 (7 bases). This CDR3 reads CASSYGRGVSNEQFF. Here the CDR3 DNA reads TGTGCCAGCAGTTACGGCAGGGGGGTGTCCAATGAGCAGTTCTTC.